This T cell receptor (beta chain) was sequenced in a study of blood T cells in healthy people across ages. Study in general: Per two T cells, template switching captured roughly one barcoded beta molecule.

The use of a sample-barcoded 5' primer and a J-beta primer mix characterized a second PCR of about 6 to 12 cycles. One entry per CDR3 protein, called by TCRdb with MiXCR from the 5' RACE reads. The sample has 650,000 to 800,000 distinct CDR3 sequences, around 45% seen once. The germline V and J ends were trimmed by 0 bases and 11 bases, with 16 bases remaining between them. Germline CDR1 reads MNHEY; CDR2 reads SVGEGT. The CDR3 sequence is 14 residues long. Study findings and constraints: Possibly confounding the expanded clonotype changes was the fact that donor CMV status was unknown.

A remark on this clonotype: Its antigen remains unknown.

The sample providers were healthy Caucasian people from Russia, aged roughly 6 to 90. The authors isolated at least 6.5 million PBMCs per sample. The source of this sequence is a man aged 55-75 years in good health. The sequenced material came from blood. J is TRBJ1-2 and V is TRBV6-2 or TRBV6-3; D is unclear. The CDR3 loop reads CASSYSTREGRYTF. The CDR3 region has the DNA TGTGCCAGCAGTTACTCGACCCGGGAAGGGAGGTACACCTTC.